This T cell receptor beta chain derives from a study of cytomegalovirus exposure and HLA in healthy donors. PCR involved 60 Vbeta and 13 Jbeta primers. The data were produced by immunoSEQ multiplex PCR, yet TCRdb's version contains in-frame clones alone and is incomplete. Here the sample spans 150,000 to 170,000 clones, about 80% being singletons. As to this clone: Its antigen is as yet unknown.

Study-level points and caveats: Previously analyzed data showed that most TCR beta V segments were productive at a frequency of about 87% or about 30%. Later analysis found that TCR beta chains associated with HLA were more clonally expanded than other, equally common chains. Most TCR sequences were uncommon, yet certain public TCRs appeared in many donors. Analyses of presence and absence presupposed an approximately uniform sequencing depth across donors.

This CDR3 is built from 14 residues. Trimming took 1 base from V and 1 from J, leaving 7 bases between them. Germline loops: CDR1 LGHNA, CDR2 YNFKEQ. The chain couples TRBV4-2 to TRBJ1-2; unclear D gene. This sequence was found in a man aged 30-40 years in good health and CMV-seropositive. Sequencing was done on a sample of PBMCs. The CDR3 DNA reads TGTGCCAGCAGCCAAGGCAGAAATAACTATGGCTACACCTTC. It is translated as CASSQGRNNYGYTF.